Presented here are 14 T cell receptor beta chains from one specimen sequenced in a study of cytomegalovirus exposure and HLA in healthy donors. PCR used 60 Vbeta primers and 13 Jbeta primers. Only in-frame clones appear in the TCRdb table, and some are missing; sequencing was by immunoSEQ multiplex PCR. Of 60,000 to 90,000 clones listed, approximately 80% are singletons. The material sequenced was PBMCs. These TCRs come from a man in his 70s in good health and CMV-seropositive.

This chain connects TRBV9 to TRBJ2-2, with D unclear. V was pared by 2 bases and J by 7 bases, with 3 bases between. The CDR3 extends over 11 amino acids. In germline, CDR1 is SGDLS, CDR2 YYNGEE. The CDR3 DNA follows: TGTGCCAGCAGCGTCGGCGGGGAGCTGTTTTTT. Its protein product is CASSVGGELFF.

This clone has more than one count but fewer than ten. This chain uses TRBV28 with TRBJ2-7, with 7 bases identical to TRBD2. Germline assignment: CDR1 MDHEN and CDR2 SYDVKM. The CDR3 sequence is 14 residues long. V dropped 3 bases and J dropped 2; count of bases not matched to a gene: 4. CDR3 nucleotides: TGTGCCAGCAGTTTCGCTAGCGGACCCTACGAGCAGTACTTC. It yields the protein CASSFASGPYEQYF.

The gene calls are TRBV2 and TRBJ2-5; 7 nucleotides line up with TRBD2. From germline, CDR1 is SNHLY and CDR2 FYNNEI. This CDR3 spans 13 amino acids. The V segment lost 3 bases and the J segment 4 bases; nucleotides outside the gene matches: 2. Written as DNA, the CDR3 is TGTGCCAGCAGTGATGCGGGAGTAGAGACCCAGTACTTC. It is translated as CASSDAGVETQYF.

The chain employs TRBV5-4 and TRBJ2-5; 9 positions match TRBD2. This CDR3 is 16 amino acids long. Trimming cost V 1 base and J 5 bases; bases outside gene matches: 9. Germline V gene sequence: CDR1 SGHNT, CDR2 YYREEE (reference sequence). DNA of the CDR3: TGTGCCAGCAGCTTGCGGCGGGGGGGCCAGGGGGAGACCCAGTACTTC. Translation gives CASSLRRGGQGETQYF.

The chain is built from TRBV7-3 and TRBJ2-2; D unclear. The CDR3 covers 15 residues. Germline assignment: CDR1 SGHTA and CDR2 FQGTGA. Trimming left V 1 base short and J 1 base short, with 7 bases between. The CDR3, as DNA: TGTGCCAGCAGCTTAAGTCCAGGGAACACCGGGGAGCTGTTTTTT. Its protein product is CASSLSPGNTGELFF.

There are a few counts of this clone. V and J are TRBV6-5 and TRBJ2-7, with D unresolved. The CDR3 runs to 15 residues. Germline loops: CDR1 MNHEY, CDR2 SVGAGI. Deletions cut 0 bases from V and 4 bases from J, with 13 bases between. The DNA of the CDR3 is TGTGCCAGCAGTTACTCGGAGCGAGCAGTTTACGAGCAGTACTTC. This translates into CASSYSERAVYEQYF.

A single count supports this clone. V gene TRBV4-1 combines with J gene TRBJ1-5, with a weak D call TRBD1 (6 bases). Germline values: CDR1 MGHRA, CDR2 YSYEKL. The CDR3 extends over 17 amino acids. Trimming took off 2 bases at V and 0 bases at J, with 14 bases between the two ends. In DNA form, the CDR3 reads TGCGCCAGCAGCCAAAGCGGACAGACAAATAGCAATCAGCCCCAGCATTTT. Translated, it gives CASSQSGQTNSNQPQHF.

This chain uses TRBV7-9 with TRBJ2-5; 8 nucleotides align to TRBD2. The DNA end is more similar to TRBJ2-7, so the J call may be wrong. The germline V gene has CDR1 SEHNR and CDR2 FQNEAQ (reference sequence). The CDR3 extends over 15 amino acids. The CDR3 coding sequence is TGTGCCAGCAGCTTAGTCGGGACTAGTTCCTACGAGCAGTACTTC. Translated: CASSLVGTSSYEQYF.

The chain combines TRBV6-5 with TRBJ1-1; TRBD1 aligns across 8 bases. The germline CDR1 and CDR2 sequences are MNHEY and SVGAGI. After removal of 6 bases from V and 5 bases from J, the junction contained 11 bases not matched to a gene. CDR3 size: 15 residues. This chain's CDR3 is CASSSIGQGRTEAFF. CDR3 nucleotide sequence: TGTGCCAGCAGCTCCATCGGACAGGGAAGAACTGAAGCTTTCTTT.

The chain links TRBV7-2 to TRBJ2-4, with 7 bases fitting TRBD1. The V segment lost 4 bases and the J segment 8 bases; nucleotides outside the gene matches: 8. CDR1 SGHTA and CDR2 FQGNSA come from the germline V gene. The CDR3 is 14 amino acids. CDR3 region: CASSSWTGRHIQYF. The CDR3 bases are TGTGCCAGCAGCTCCTGGACAGGACGCCACATTCAGTACTTC.

The V gene is TRBV10-3, the J gene TRBJ2-1, with TRBD2 matching 9 bases. The CDR3 length is 15 residues. J gave up 6 bases and V 3 bases, and 6 bases lay outside the gene matches. CDR1 is ENHRY, CDR2 SYGVKD, per germline. DNA for the CDR3: TGTGCCATCAGTGACTCAGCGGGGGGCTTCAATGAGCAGTTCTTC. Translation: CAISDSAGGFNEQFF.

This clone has just one count. The chain joins TRBV9 to TRBJ2-7; D not certain. The CDR3 totals 12 residues. V lost 3 bases to trimming and J lost 9 bases, with 13 bases between them. CDR1 and CDR2 from the germline V gene are SGDLS and YYNGEE. CDR3 in DNA: TGTGCCAGCAGCGCCGAGGATTTGAGGCAGTACTTC. It specifies CASSAEDLRQYF.

The chain employs TRBV5-5 and TRBJ2-7, with a possible D match to TRBD1 (8 bases). The germline CDR1 and CDR2 sequences are SGHKS and YYEKEE (reference sequence). Trimming cost V 2 bases and J 3 bases, with 12 bases left between them. The CDR3 has 14 residues. CDR3 DNA: TGTGCCAGCAGCTTATACAGGGGGGGCTACGAGCAGTACTTC. As protein: CASSLYRGGYEQYF.

The chain joins TRBV13 to TRBJ2-3; 8 nucleotides match TRBD1. The germline gives CDR1 PRHDT, CDR2 FYEKMQ (reference sequence). V shed 4 bases and J 5 bases; nucleotides not matched to a gene: 8. The CDR3 sequence is 15 residues long. CDR3 DNA: TGTGCCAGCAGCTCTCAAACCGGGACAGGAGATACGCAGTATTTT. Translation gives CASSSQTGTGDTQYF.